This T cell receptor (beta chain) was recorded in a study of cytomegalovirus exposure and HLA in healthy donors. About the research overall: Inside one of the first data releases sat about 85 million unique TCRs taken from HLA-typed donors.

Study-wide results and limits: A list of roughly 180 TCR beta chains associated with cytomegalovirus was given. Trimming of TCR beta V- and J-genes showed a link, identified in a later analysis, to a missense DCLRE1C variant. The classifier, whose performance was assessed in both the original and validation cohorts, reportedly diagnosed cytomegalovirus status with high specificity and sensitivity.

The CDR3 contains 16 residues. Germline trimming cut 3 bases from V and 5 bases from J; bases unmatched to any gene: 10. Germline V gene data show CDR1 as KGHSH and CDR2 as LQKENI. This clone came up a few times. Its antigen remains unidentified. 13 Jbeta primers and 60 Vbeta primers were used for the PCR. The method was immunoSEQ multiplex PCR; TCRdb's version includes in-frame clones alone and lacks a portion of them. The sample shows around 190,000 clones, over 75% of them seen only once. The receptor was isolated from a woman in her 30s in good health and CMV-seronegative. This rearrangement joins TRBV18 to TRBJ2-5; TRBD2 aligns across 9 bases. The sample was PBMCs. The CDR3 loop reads CASSPTSGGLGETQYF. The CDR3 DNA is TGTGCCAGCTCACCCACAAGCGGGGGGCTGGGGGAGACCCAGTACTTC.